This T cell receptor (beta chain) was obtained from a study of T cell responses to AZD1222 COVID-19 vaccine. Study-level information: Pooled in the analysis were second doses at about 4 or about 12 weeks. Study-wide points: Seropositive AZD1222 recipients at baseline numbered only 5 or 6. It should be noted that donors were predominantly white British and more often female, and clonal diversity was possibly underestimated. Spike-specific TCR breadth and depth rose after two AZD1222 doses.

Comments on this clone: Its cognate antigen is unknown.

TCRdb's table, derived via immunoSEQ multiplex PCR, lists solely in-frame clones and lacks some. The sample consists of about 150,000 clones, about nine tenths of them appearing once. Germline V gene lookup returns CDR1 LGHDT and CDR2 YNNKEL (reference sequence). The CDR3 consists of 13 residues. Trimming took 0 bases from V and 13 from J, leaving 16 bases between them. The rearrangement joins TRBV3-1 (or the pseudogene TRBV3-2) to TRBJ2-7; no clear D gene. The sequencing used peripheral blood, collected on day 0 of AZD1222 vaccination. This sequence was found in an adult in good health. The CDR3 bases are TGTGCCAGCAGCCAAGATCTTGGTCGGCCCATTTACTTC. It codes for CASSQDLGRPIYF.